What follows describes a single TCR beta chain. Its target is not known. The data originate from a study of cytomegalovirus exposure and HLA in healthy donors. Study outcomes and limitations: The authors reported that TCR beta sequences could predict HLA-A and HLA-B alleles. These predictions were accurate for most subjects in the first cohort. Association of a missense DCLRE1C variant with TCR beta V- and J-gene trimming was reported in a later analysis.

The PCR used 60 Vbeta and 13 Jbeta primers. The table came from immunoSEQ multiplex PCR; TCRdb's copy has only in-frame clones and leaves some out. This sample carries roughly 300,000 clones, approximately 90% of them seen once, and the ten largest clones take around 4.2%. The CDR3 is made up of 14 amino acids. The V end lost 0 bases, the J end lost 0 bases, and 7 bases lay between the germline ends. In germline, CDR1 is SGDLS, CDR2 YYNGEE. This TCR was recovered from a man aged 40-49 years in good health and CMV-seropositive. The sequencing sample was made of PBMCs. The chain combines TRBV9 with TRBJ2-7; D is perhaps TRBD1 (5 bases). CDR3 nucleotide sequence: TGTGCCAGCAGCGTAGGGGGCGACTCCTACGAGCAGTACTTC. Amino acids: CASSVGGDSYEQYF.